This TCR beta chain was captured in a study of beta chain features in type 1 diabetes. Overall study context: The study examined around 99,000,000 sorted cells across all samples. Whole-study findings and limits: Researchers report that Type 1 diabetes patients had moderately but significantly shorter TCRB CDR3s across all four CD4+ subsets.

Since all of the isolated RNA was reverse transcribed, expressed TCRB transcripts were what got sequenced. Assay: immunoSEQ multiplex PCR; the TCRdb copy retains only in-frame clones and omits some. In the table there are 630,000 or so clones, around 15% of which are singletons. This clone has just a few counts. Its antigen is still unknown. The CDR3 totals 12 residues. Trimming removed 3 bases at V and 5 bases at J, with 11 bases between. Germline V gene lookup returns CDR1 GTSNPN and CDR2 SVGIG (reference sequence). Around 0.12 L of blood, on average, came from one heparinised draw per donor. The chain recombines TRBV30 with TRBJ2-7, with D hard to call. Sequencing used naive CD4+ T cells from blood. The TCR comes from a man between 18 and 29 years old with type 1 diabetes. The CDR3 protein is CAWSGRANEQYF. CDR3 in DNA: TGTGCCTGGAGCGGTAGAGCGAACGAGCAGTACTTC.